The source of this T cell receptor beta chain is a study of T cells in Graves' hyperthyroidism and ophthalmopathy. The source material, RNA transcripts, was used to amplify TCR beta CDR3 regions. A first-round RT-PCR of the TCR CDR3 used the HTBI primer set. TCRdb fed the multiplex PCR reads into MiXCR, producing one record per CDR3 protein. Of a few hundred thousand distinct CDR3 sequences listed, around a sixth were seen once; the top ten hold around 7.5%. A lack of ophthalmopathy progression within 18 months defined stable Graves' hyperthyroidism. This clonotype was observed many times. V was shortened by 6 bases and J by 3 bases, with 12 bases between the two germline ends. The CDR3 covers 14 residues. Per the germline V gene, CDR1 is MNHEY and CDR2 is SVGEGT.

The J gene is TRBJ2-1, the V gene TRBV6-2 or TRBV6-3; tentative D call: TRBD2 (6 bases). This receptor was identified in a woman aged 25 to 45 with Graves' hyperthyroidism. The sample consisted of blood. The CDR3: CASRETSNYNEQFF. The CDR3 DNA follows: TGTGCCAGCAGGGAGACTAGTAACTACAATGAGCAGTTCTTC.